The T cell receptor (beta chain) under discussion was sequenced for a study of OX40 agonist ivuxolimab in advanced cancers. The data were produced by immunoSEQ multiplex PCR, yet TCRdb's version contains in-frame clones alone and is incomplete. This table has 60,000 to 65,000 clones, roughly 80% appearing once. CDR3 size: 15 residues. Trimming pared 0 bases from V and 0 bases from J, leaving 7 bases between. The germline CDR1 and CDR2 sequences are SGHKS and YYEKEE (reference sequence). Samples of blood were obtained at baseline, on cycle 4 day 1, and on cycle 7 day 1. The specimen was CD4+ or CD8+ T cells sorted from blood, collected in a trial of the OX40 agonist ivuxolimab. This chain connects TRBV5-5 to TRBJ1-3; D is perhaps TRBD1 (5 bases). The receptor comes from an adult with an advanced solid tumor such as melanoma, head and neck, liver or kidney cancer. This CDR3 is CASSLEQDSGNTIYF. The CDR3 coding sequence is TGTGCCAGCAGCTTGGAACAGGACTCTGGAAACACCATATATTTT.